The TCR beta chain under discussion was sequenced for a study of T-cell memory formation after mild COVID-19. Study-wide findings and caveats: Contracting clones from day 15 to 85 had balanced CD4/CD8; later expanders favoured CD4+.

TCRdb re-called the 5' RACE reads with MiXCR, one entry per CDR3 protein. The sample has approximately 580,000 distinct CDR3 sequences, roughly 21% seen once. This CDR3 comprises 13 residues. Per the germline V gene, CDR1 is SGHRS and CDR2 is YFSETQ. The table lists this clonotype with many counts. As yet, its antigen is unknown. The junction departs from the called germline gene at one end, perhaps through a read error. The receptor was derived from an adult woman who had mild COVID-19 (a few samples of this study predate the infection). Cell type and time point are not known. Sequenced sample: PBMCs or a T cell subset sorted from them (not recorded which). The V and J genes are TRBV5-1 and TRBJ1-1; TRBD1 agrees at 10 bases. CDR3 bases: TGTGCCAGCAGCGGACAGGGGGGAACTGAAGCTTTCTTT. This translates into CASSGQGGTEAFF.